The source of this T cell receptor beta chain is a study of lymphopenia after photon versus proton radiotherapy. Study-wide results and limits: Survival link was tested only in deceased patients; proton benefit remains a possibility. Oligoclonal CD8+ Temra expansion after nadir drove photon patients' diversity drop. Proton therapy kept repertoires fairly stable, unlike photons, which gained effector/memory cells.

As for this clone: Its antigen remains unknown.

Assay: immunoSEQ multiplex PCR; the TCRdb copy retains only in-frame clones and omits some. This sample carries 53,000 or so clones, around four fifths of them seen once, and the ten largest clones take roughly 27%. The CDR3 has 16 residues. V shed 5 bases, J shed 7 bases, and the junction held 9 bases outside the gene matches. CDR1 LNHDA and CDR2 SQIVND come from the germline V gene (reference sequence). The material sequenced was peripheral blood, taken from a patient treated with photon-based radiotherapy. The TCR comes from a middle-aged man with gastric cancer. The gene calls are TRBV19 and TRBJ2-2; 11 bases align to TRBD2. The CDR3 DNA reads TGTGCCAGTAGTTTATCCGGGACTAGCGGTCGCGGGGAGCTGTTTTTT. Its translation: CASSLSGTSGRGELFF.